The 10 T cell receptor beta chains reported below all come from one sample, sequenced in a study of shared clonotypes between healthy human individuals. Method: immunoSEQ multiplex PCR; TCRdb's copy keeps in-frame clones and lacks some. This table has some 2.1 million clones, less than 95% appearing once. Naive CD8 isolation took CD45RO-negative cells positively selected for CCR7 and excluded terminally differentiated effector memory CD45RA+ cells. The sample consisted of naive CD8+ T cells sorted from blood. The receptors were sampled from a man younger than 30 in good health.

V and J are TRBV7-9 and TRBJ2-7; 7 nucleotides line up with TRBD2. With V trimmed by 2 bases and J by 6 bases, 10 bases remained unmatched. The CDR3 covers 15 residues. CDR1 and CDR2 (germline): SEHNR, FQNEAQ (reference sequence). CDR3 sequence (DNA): TGTGCCAGCAGCTTAATAGCGGGTTTCTCCATCGAGCAGTACTTC. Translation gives CASSLIAGFSIEQYF.

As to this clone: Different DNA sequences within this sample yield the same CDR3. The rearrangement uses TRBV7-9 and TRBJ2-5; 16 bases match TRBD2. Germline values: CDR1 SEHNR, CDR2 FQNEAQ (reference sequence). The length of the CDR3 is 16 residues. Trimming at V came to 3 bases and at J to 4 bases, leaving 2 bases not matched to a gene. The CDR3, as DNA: TGTGCCAGCAGCTTGGGACTAGCGGGGGGGCCAGAGACCCAGTACTTC. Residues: CASSLGLAGGPETQYF.

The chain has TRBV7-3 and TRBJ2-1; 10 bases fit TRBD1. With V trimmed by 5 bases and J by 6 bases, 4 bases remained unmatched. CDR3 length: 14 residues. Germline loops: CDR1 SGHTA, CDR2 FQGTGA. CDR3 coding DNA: TGTGCCAGCAGCCCGGGACAGGGGCTCAATGAGCAGTTCTTC. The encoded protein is CASSPGQGLNEQFF.

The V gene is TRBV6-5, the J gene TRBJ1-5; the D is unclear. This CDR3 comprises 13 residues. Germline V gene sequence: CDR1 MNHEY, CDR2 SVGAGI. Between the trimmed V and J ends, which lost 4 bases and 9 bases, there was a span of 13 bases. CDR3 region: CASSSLGPPPQHF. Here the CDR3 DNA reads TGTGCCAGCAGTTCCCTCGGCCCTCCGCCCCAGCATTTT.

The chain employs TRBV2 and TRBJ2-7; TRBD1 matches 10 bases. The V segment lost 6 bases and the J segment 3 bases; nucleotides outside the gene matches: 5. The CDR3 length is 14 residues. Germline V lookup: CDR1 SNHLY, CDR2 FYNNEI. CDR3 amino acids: CASSWTGGDYEQYF. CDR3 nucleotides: TGTGCCAGCAGCTGGACAGGGGGGGACTACGAGCAGTACTTC.

This CDR3 is CASRGGSIATQYF. The CDR3 DNA reads TGTGCCAGCAGGGGGGGGTCCATTGCGACCCAGTACTTC. The chain has TRBV4-2 and TRBJ2-5, with 7 bases identical to TRBD2. The CDR3 has 13 amino acids. V was clipped by 6 bases and J by 7 bases; unmatched bases: 8. Germline V gives CDR1 LGHNA, CDR2 YNFKEQ.

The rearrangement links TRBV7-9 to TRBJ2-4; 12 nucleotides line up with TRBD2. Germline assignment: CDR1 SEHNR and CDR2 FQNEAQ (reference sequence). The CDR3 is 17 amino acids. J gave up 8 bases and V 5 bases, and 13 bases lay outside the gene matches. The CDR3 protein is CASSENGLAGLRDIQYF. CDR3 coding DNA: TGTGCCAGCAGCGAAAACGGACTAGCGGGACTTAGGGACATTCAGTACTTC.

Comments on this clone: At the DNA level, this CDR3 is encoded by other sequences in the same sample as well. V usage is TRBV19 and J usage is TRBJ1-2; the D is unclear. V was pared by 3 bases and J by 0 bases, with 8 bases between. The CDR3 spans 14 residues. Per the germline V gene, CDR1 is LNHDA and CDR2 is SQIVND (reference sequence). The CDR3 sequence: CASSIWGANYGYTF. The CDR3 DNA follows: TGTGCCAGTAGTATCTGGGGAGCTAACTATGGCTACACCTTC.

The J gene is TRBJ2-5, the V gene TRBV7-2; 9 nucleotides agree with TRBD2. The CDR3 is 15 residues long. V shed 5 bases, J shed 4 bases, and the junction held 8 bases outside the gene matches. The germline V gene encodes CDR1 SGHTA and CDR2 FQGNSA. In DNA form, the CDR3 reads TGTGCCAGCAGCCATACAGCGGGGGGCGGAGAGACCCAGTACTTC. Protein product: CASSHTAGGGETQYF.

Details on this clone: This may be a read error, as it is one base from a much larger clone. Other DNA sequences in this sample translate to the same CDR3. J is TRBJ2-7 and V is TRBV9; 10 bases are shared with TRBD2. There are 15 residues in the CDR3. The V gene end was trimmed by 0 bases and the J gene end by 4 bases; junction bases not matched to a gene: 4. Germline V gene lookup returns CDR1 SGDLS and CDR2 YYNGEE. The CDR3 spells CASSVAASGGYEQYF. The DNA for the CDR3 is TGTGCCAGCAGCGTAGCGGCTAGCGGGGGTTACGAGCAGTACTTC.